This T cell receptor (beta chain) was obtained from a study of blood T cell repertoires in COVID-19. About the research overall: Samples representing acute and convalescent COVID-19 were sourced from the United States, Italy and Spain. T cells, B-cell-depleted T cells, or PBMCs supplied cDNA or gDNA.

Deletions cut 0 bases from V and 8 bases from J, with 7 bases between. Germline lookup yields CDR1 LGHNA and CDR2 YNFKEQ. The CDR3 runs 12 residues. Original processing methods: Amplifying reference gene primers gave estimates of nucleated cell counts. The protocol was immunoSEQ multiplex PCR, while the TCRdb copy is restricted to in-frame clones and leaves out a portion. The DNA was the basis for D and trimming; V, J and clone size are from that table. The sample has around 60,000 clones, 80% to 90% seen once. The receptor was isolated from a man at least 80 years old with acute or convalescent COVID-19. The sample comprised peripheral blood. The chain employs TRBV4-2 and TRBJ1-2, with D unclear. Here the CDR3 DNA reads TGTGCCAGCAGCCAAGAGGCGGGCGGCTACACCTTC. As protein: CASSQEAGGYTF.